The 9 T cell receptor beta chains below all came from one sample that was sequenced in a study of T cell responses to AZD1222 COVID-19 vaccine. The method was immunoSEQ multiplex PCR; TCRdb's version includes in-frame clones alone and lacks a portion of them. Here the sample spans 130,000 to 150,000 clones, around 89% being singletons. Sequenced here: peripheral blood, sampled on day 0 of AZD1222 vaccination. The source is an adult in good health.

The chain is built from TRBV7-9 and TRBJ2-2, with 7 bases fitting TRBD1. V was pared by 5 bases and J by 1 base, with 4 bases of the junction left unmatched. The CDR3 contains 15 residues. Germline CDR1 and CDR2: SEHNR and FQNEAQ (reference sequence). CDR3 in DNA: TGTGCCAGCAGCCTCGGGACAGAGAACACCGGGGAGCTGTTTTTT. Protein: CASSLGTENTGELFF.

The genes are TRBV9 and TRBJ2-1; D might be TRBD1 or TRBD2, each matching 5 bases. Trimming cost V 4 bases and J 10 bases, with 18 bases left between them. Germline loops: CDR1 SGDLS, CDR2 YYNGEE. The CDR3 is made up of 14 amino acids. The CDR3 loop is CASSTGTPRREQFF. The CDR3 DNA sequence: TGTGCCAGCAGCACCGGGACCCCGCGGCGGGAGCAGTTCTTC.

The rearrangement uses TRBV6-1 and TRBJ1-5; D remains ambiguous. CDR1 MNHNS and CDR2 SASEGT come from the germline V gene. The ends were cut back, 2 bases at V and 9 bases at J, with 8 bases in the middle. CDR3 length: 12 residues. CDR3 region: CASSESRWPQHF. The DNA of the CDR3 is TGTGCCAGCAGTGAAAGTAGGTGGCCCCAGCATTTT.

The chain recombines TRBV11-1 with TRBJ2-2; 10 nucleotides align to TRBD1. The CDR3 has 16 amino acids. Trimming at V came to 4 bases and at J to 4 bases, leaving 6 bases not matched to a gene. Germline-derived CDR1 and CDR2 are SGHAT and FQDESV (reference sequence). This CDR3 is CASSSYRDRGTGELFF. CDR3 coding DNA: TGTGCCAGCAGCTCGTACCGGGACAGGGGCACCGGGGAGCTGTTTTTT.

The V and J genes are TRBV7-9 and TRBJ2-7; D might be TRBD1 or TRBD2, each matching 5 bases. Trimming shortened V by 4 bases and J by 4 bases, and 23 bases separated the two germline ends. CDR3 length: 17 amino acids. CDR1 is SEHNR, CDR2 FQNEAQ, per germline (reference sequence). CDR3 protein: CASSSSMVQGDPYEQYF. CDR3 in DNA: TGTGCCAGCAGCTCTAGCATGGTGCAGGGAGATCCTTACGAGCAGTACTTC.

The V and J genes are TRBV27 and TRBJ1-2, with no clear D. The CDR3 sequence is 13 residues long. V lost 4 bases and J 7 bases, leaving 13 bases between the germline ends. Germline V gene data show CDR1 as MNHEY and CDR2 as SMNVEV (reference sequence). Written as DNA, the CDR3 is TGTGCCAGCAGTTCCACTCCTACAACTGGCTACACCTTC. It codes for CASSSTPTTGYTF.

The rearrangement joins TRBV3-1 (or the pseudogene TRBV3-2) to TRBJ2-2; D may be TRBD2 (6 bases). Deletions cut 4 bases from V and 5 bases from J, with 8 bases between. The CDR3 sequence is 13 residues long. Germline V gives CDR1 LGHDT, CDR2 YNNKEL (reference sequence). CDR3 DNA sequence: TGTGCCAGCAGCCGTGGAGGGACCGGGGAGCTGTTTTTT. Encoded protein: CASSRGGTGELFF.

J is TRBJ2-5 and V is TRBV4-1, with 11 positions matching TRBD1. The CDR3 has 16 amino acids. With V trimmed by 2 bases and J by 0 bases, 2 bases remained unmatched. Germline V CDR1 and CDR2: MGHRA, YSYEKL. CDR3 DNA: TGCGCCAGCAGCCAAAGGGACAGGGGGTACCAAGAGACCCAGTACTTC. Translating it yields CASSQRDRGYQETQYF.

This chain joins TRBV29-1 and TRBJ2-7; no firm D call. In germline, CDR1 is SQVTM, CDR2 ANQGSEA. The CDR3 contains 13 residues. Between the trimmed V and J ends, which lost 4 bases and 2 bases, there was a span of 12 bases. CDR3 residues: CSVVRPGPYEQYF. The DNA of the CDR3 is TGCAGCGTTGTCCGACCCGGCCCCTACGAGCAGTACTTC.